This T cell receptor (beta chain) was captured in a study of tumor and adjacent non-tumor tissue in lung cancer. No cell sorting was done before RNA was extracted from the tissue. More than 3 cm separated this lung sample from the edge of the tumor. This clonotype was observed at least ten times. Three rounds of nested PCR, following a modified ARM-PCR protocol, produced the TCRbeta library. One entry per CDR3 protein, called by TCRdb with MiXCR from the multiplex PCR reads. The sample shows 100,000 or so distinct CDR3 sequences, approximately 65% of them seen only once. Germline lookup yields CDR1 DFQATT and CDR2 SNEGSKA (reference sequence). The CDR3 has 15 amino acids. V dropped 1 base and J dropped 3 bases, with 15 bases sitting between them.

This clonotype originated in a man aged 30-40 years with non-small cell lung cancer. The source material was distant non-tumor lung tissue. The genes are TRBV20-1 and TRBJ2-5, with D unclear. The CDR3, as DNA: TGCAGTGCTAGAGTCCCGGGCCCTAAGGAAGAGACCCAGTACTTC. Translation: CSARVPGPKEETQYF.